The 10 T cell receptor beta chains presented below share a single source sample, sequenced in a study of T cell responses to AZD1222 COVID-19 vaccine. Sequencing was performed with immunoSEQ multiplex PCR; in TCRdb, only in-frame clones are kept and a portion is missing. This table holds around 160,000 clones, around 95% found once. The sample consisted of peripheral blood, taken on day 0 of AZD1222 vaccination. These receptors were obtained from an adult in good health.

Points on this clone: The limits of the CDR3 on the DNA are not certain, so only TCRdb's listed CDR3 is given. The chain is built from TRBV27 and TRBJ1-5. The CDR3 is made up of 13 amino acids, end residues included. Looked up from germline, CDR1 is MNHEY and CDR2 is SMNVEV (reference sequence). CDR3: CASSLEREQPQHF.

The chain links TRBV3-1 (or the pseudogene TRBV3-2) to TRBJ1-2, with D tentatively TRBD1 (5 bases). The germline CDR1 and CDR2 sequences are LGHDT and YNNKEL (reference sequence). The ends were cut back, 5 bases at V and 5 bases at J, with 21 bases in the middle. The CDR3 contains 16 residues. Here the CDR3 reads CASSDLWAGTEYGYTF. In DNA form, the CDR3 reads TGTGCCAGCAGCGATTTATGGGCCGGGACGGAGTATGGCTACACCTTC.

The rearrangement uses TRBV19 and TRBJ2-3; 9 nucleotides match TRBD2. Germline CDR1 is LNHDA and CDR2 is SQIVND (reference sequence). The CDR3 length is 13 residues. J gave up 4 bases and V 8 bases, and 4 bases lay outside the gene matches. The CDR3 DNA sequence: TGTGCCAGTGGGACTAGCAACCCAGATACGCAGTATTTT. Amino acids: CASGTSNPDTQYF.

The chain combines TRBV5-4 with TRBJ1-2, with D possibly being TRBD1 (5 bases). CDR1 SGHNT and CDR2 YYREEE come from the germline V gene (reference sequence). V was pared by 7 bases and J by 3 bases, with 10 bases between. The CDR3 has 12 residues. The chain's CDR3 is CASGGVYYGYTF. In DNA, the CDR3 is TGTGCCAGCGGGGGGGTTTACTATGGCTACACCTTC.

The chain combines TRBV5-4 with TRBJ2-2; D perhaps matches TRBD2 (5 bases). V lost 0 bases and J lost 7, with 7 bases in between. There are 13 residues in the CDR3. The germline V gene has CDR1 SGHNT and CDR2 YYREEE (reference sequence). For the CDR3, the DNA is TGTGCCAGCAGCTTGGGGACTGACGGGGAGCTGTTTTTT. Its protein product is CASSLGTDGELFF.

CDR3 residues: CASSLGPSNQPQHF. CDR3 DNA: TGTGCCAGCAGCCTCGGACCTAGCAATCAGCCCCAGCATTTT. The gene calls are TRBV3-1 (or the pseudogene TRBV3-2) and TRBJ1-5; D not certain. The germline CDR1 and CDR2 sequences are LGHDT and YNNKEL (reference sequence). This CDR3 is built from 14 residues. The V and J ends lost 4 bases and 0 bases respectively, with 7 bases between them.

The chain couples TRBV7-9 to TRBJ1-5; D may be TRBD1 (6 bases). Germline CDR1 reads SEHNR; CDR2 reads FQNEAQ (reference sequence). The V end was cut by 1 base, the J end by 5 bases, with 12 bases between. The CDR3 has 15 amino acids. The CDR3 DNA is TGTGCCAGCAGCTTAGGGGGGGCTAGGGATCAGCCCCAGCATTTT. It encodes CASSLGGARDQPQHF.

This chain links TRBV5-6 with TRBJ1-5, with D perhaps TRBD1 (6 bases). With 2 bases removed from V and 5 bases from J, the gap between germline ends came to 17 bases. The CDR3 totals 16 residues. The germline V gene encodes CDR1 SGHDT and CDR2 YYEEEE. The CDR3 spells CASSFKTGNGDQPQHF. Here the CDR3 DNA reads TGTGCCAGCAGCTTTAAAACAGGGAATGGGGATCAGCCCCAGCATTTT.

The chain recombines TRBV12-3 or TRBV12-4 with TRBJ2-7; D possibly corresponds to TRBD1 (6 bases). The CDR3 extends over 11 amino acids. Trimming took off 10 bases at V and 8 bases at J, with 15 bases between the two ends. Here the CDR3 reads CAISRGGKQYF. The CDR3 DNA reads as TGTGCCATCTCTCGTGGGGGCAAGCAGTACTTC.

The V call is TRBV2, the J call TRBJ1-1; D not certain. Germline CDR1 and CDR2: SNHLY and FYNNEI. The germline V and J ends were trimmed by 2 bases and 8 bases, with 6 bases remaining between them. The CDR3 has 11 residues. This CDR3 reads CASSERSEAFF. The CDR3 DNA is TGTGCCAGCAGTGAAAGAAGCGAAGCTTTCTTT.